Below, one TCR beta chain is given with its context. There is no known antigen for this receptor. One base away there is no much larger clone; base qualities are not given. The data were taken from a study of blood T cell repertoires in COVID-19 (dated by TCRdb to about 2020). For the study in its entirety: Samples covering the acute and convalescent phases of COVID-19 were provided by collaborators in the United States, Italy and Spain. The prospective study material was composed of cDNA or gDNA derived from T cells, B-cell-depleted T cells, or PBMCs. Subjects who had been exposed to COVID-19, were actively infected with it, or had recovered from it provided the deeply sampled blood TCRbeta repertoires that made up the dataset. The repertoires were released in a freely available public database intended as a resource for research on the immune response to SARS-CoV-2. Samples were obtained from the ongoing ImmuneRACE study (first 160 participants) and from 950 to 1,500 subjects provided by 6 global collaborators. Nearly every sample came with metadata listing a de-identified subject ID, COVID-19 status, age in years and sex. HLA class I and class II types, where available, came from metadata supplied by the sample provider rather than from assay-based typing.

TCRbeta CDR3 regions were amplified from genomic DNA by means of the immunoSEQ Assay, a bias-controlled multiplex PCR. Concerning the study's data processing: The number of nucleated cells in each sample was estimated by amplification of reference gene primers within the assay. To quantify the absolute abundance of each unique TCRbeta CDR3 rearrangement, sequence reads were collapsed and filtered. For each sample, productive Simpson clonality was calculated by taking the square root of Simpson's diversity index across productive rearrangements. TCRdb stores this immuneACCESS table with in-frame sequences only. Part of the clones is absent; in the studies checked, under half of the shortfall reflects unresolved V genes, and no reason is known for the rest. V and J calls and clone size follow that table, whereas D and trimming were derived from the DNA. This sample holds more than 150,000 clones; about 90% were observed only once. The ten largest clones capture 5.5% to 8.5% of the sample.

The CDR3 goes from the cysteine to the phenylalanine over 15 residues. Here the CDR3 DNA is all that survives: 45 bases in frame from base 1. From V the trimming removes 6 bases and from J it removes 4 bases, while the gene matches leave 9 bases of the junction unaccounted for. CDR1 and CDR2 were assigned from the germline V gene as SNHLY and FYNNEI. Broader findings and caveats from the paper: The quantity of clinical and demographic metadata differed by source and by participant and was supplied without curation.

Enrolling through a virtual design, the prospective study's participants ranged in age from roughly 18 to 90 years and lived across 24 United States geographic areas. In the prospective study, participants were assigned to cohorts based on the clinical history participants reported in a screening survey and a study questionnaire. Recovered participants in ImmuneRACE Cohort 3 were defined by two consecutive negative NP/OP PCR tests, clearance by a healthcare professional, or resolution of symptoms. Each participant in the prospective study had whole blood, serum and a nasopharyngeal or oropharyngeal swab collected by mobile phlebotomists. Participants in the prospective study had the option to provide additional blood draws and questionnaires over an approximately 2-month period. Blood samples from the prospective study were shipped frozen or at room temperature prior to DNA extraction.

The rearrangement combines TRBV2 with TRBJ1-5; a stretch of 7 junction bases matches TRBD1. The sample was PBMCs or T cells enriched from blood (not recorded which). The receptor was isolated from a woman aged 45-65 years who had recovered from COVID-19. The DNA sequence is as follows: TGTGCCAGCAGGGAAACCGGGACAGAAAATCAGCCCCAGCATTTT. Its protein reads: CASRETGTENQPQHF.